This TCR beta chain was recovered during a study of blood T cell repertoires in COVID-19. Sequencing was performed with immunoSEQ multiplex PCR; in TCRdb, only in-frame clones are kept and a portion is missing. The data contain roughly 300,000 clones, about 90% of them singletons. CDR1 and CDR2 (germline): SNHLY, FYNNEI. V dropped 6 bases and J dropped 4; count of bases not matched to a gene: 9. CDR3 length: 15 residues. The receptor's source is a woman between 25 and 40 years old who had recovered from COVID-19. This chain joins TRBV2 and TRBJ1-2, with 9 nucleotides matching TRBD1. Input material: PBMCs or T cells enriched from blood (not recorded which). CDR3 bases: TGTGCCAGCAGAGTGGACAGGGGAGAGGGCTATGGCTACACCTTC. Its translation is CASRVDRGEGYGYTF. The variable domain in full, with the rest retrieved from reference TRBV2 and TRBJ1-2, is EPEVTQTPSHQVTQMGQEVILRCVPISNHLYFYWYRQILGQKVEFLVSFYNNEISEKSEIFDDQFSVERPDGSNFTLKIRSTKLEDSAMYFCASRVDRGEGYGYTFGSGTRLTVV.